This is a list of T cell receptor beta chains from one sample in a study of blood T cell repertoires in COVID-19. Assay used: immunoSEQ multiplex PCR; TCRdb lists only in-frame clones, some missing. The table records about 74,000 clones, roughly four fifths of them present only once. The sequenced sample consisted of peripheral blood. The receptors here all came from a man between 70 and 80 years old with acute or convalescent COVID-19. Both conserved end residues are part of each CDR3. The order of the fields is CDR3 protein, CDR3 DNA, D gene, V gene, clone size, J gene. A D gene is named only where the DNA matches it firmly. The size entry is marked missing in some rows and otherwise reads once, few, many or a size class.

CSVSTGRNQYF TGCAGCGTCTCGACAGGGAGAAATCAGTACTTC TRBD1 TRBV20-1 - TRBJ2-7
CASREGRFPETQYF TGTGCCAGCAGAGAGGGAAGGTTTCCCGAGACCCAGTACTTC - TRBV28 few TRBJ2-5
CASSLAAGGNYGYTF TGCGCCAGCAGCTTGGCCGCAGGGGGCAACTATGGCTACACCTTC TRBD1 TRBV5-1 - TRBJ1-2
CASSLSLVNSYEQYF TGTGCCAGCAGCCTAAGCTTAGTAAACTCCTACGAGCAGTACTTC - TRBV7-9 - TRBJ2-7
CASSIGQGYEQYF TGTGCCAGTAGTATAGGGCAGGGCTACGAGCAGTACTTC - TRBV19 - TRBJ2-7
CASSLGGVSYNEQFF TGTGCCAGCAGCTTGGGCGGGGTCTCCTACAATGAGCAGTTCTTC - TRBV7-2 - TRBJ2-1
CASGLAGPGNTIYF TGTGCTAGTGGTTTGGCAGGGCCTGGAAACACCATATATTTT - TRBV12-5 few TRBJ1-3
CATSRQGSEQYF TGTGCCACCAGCAGACAGGGTTCGGAGCAGTACTTC - TRBV15 - TRBJ2-7
CASSPRDRAILGGNTIYF TGTGCCAGCTCACCCCGGGACAGGGCCATTTTAGGAGGAAACACCATATATTTT TRBD1 TRBV18 few TRBJ1-3
CASSLGGGIREAFF TGTGCCAGCAGCTTAGGGGGAGGGATTCGCGAAGCTTTCTTT - TRBV11-1 - TRBJ1-1
CASSQGLLRDQPQHF TGTGCCAGCAGCCAGGGCCTCCTACGGGATCAGCCCCAGCATTTT - TRBV28 - TRBJ1-5
CASSLGGTSGRNEQFF TGTGCCAGCAGCTTAGGGGGGACTAGCGGGAGGAATGAGCAGTTCTTC TRBD2 TRBV7-8 - TRBJ2-1
CASGTGGSETQYF TGTGCTAGTGGCACAGGGGGGTCAGAGACCCAGTACTTC TRBD1 TRBV12-5 - TRBJ2-5
CSASKWQGAFEQYF TGCAGTGCTAGTAAGTGGCAGGGGGCATTCGAGCAGTACTTC TRBD1 TRBV20-1 - TRBJ2-7
CSVTGVGEKLFF TGCAGCGTAACAGGGGTGGGGGAAAAACTGTTTTTT TRBD1 TRBV29-1 - TRBJ1-4
CASSAPSGDEQFF TGTGCCAGCAGTGCCCCCTCCGGGGATGAGCAGTTCTTC - TRBV2 - TRBJ2-1
CASSDPTGQKNSPLHF TGTGCCAGCAGCGATCCGACAGGGCAGAAGAATTCACCCCTCCACTTT TRBD1 TRBV5-6 - TRBJ1-6
CATSDSSGGYGLNYGYTF TGTGCCACCAGTGATTCATCAGGGGGTTACGGCTTAAACTATGGCTACACCTTC TRBD1 TRBV24-1 - TRBJ1-2